The 4 T cell receptor beta chains listed next were all sequenced from one sample in a study of OX40 agonist ivuxolimab in advanced cancers. Some clones are missing from TCRdb's copy, which holds only in-frame ones; the method was immunoSEQ multiplex PCR. The sample yields 40,000 to 60,000 clones, 80% to 85% seen once. The sequencing used CD4+ or CD8+ T cells sorted from blood, collected in a trial of the OX40 agonist ivuxolimab. The receptors stem from an adult with an advanced solid tumor such as melanoma, head and neck, liver or kidney cancer.

The V and J genes are TRBV18 and TRBJ2-7; D possibly corresponds to TRBD1 (6 bases). Per germline, CDR1 KGHSH and CDR2 LQKENI. The CDR3 spans 15 residues. V lost 3 bases and J lost 7, with 19 bases in between. The DNA for the CDR3 is TGTGCCAGCTCACCCCCCCGGGACATAAGTAGGGAGCAGTACTTC. Its translation: CASSPPRDISREQYF. The full variable domain, its missing parts supplied by reference TRBV18 and TRBJ2-7, is NAGVMQNPRHLVRRRGQEARLRCSPMKGHSHVYWYRQLPEEGLKFMVYLQKENIIDESGMPKERFSAEFPKEGPSILRIQQVVRGDSAAYFCASSPPRDISREQYFGPGTRLTVT.

The chain has TRBV6-5 and TRBJ2-7, with D perhaps TRBD2 (6 bases). The CDR3 is 14 amino acids. Trimming stripped 2 bases from V and 2 bases from J, with 10 bases between. Germline lookup yields CDR1 MNHEY and CDR2 SVGAGI. CDR3 nucleotides: TGTGCCAGCAGTTACGGGGCGGGGACCTACGAGCAGTACTTC. This sequence encodes CASSYGAGTYEQYF.

The rearrangement uses TRBV9 and TRBJ2-5; TRBD1 or TRBD2 may be the D gene (5 bases each). V lost 4 bases and J 5 bases, leaving 18 bases between the germline ends. Germline loops: CDR1 SGDLS, CDR2 YYNGEE. The CDR3 has 15 amino acids. As DNA, the CDR3 is TGTGCCAGCAGCACGCACCGGACTGGGGCCGAGACCCAGTACTTC. Its translation: CASSTHRTGAETQYF.

The chain carries TRBV15 and TRBJ2-7; 9 bases map to TRBD1. The CDR3 covers 13 residues. Germline V gene data show CDR1 as LNHNV and CDR2 as YYDKDF (reference sequence). The V segment lost 5 bases and the J segment 4 bases; nucleotides outside the gene matches: 3. The CDR3 DNA is TGTGCCACCAGCCTAGACAGGGGGTACGAGCAGTACTTC. It is translated as CATSLDRGYEQYF.